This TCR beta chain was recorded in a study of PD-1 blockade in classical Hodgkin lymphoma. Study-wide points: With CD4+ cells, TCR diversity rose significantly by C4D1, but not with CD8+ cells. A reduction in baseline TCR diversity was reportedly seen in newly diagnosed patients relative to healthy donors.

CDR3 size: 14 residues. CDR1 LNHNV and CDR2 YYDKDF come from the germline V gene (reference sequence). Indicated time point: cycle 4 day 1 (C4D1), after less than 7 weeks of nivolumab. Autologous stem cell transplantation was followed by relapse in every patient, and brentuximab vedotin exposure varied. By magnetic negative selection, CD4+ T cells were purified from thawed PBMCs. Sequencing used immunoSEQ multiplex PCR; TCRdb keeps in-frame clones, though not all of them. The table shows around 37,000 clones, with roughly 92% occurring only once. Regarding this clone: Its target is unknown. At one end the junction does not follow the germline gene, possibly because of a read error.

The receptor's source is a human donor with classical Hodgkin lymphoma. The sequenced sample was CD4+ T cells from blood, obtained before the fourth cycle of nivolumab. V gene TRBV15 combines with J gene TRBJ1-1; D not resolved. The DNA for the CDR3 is TGTGTCACCAGCACGGAAGGGCCGAACACTGAAGCTTTCTTT. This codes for CVTSTEGPNTEAFF.